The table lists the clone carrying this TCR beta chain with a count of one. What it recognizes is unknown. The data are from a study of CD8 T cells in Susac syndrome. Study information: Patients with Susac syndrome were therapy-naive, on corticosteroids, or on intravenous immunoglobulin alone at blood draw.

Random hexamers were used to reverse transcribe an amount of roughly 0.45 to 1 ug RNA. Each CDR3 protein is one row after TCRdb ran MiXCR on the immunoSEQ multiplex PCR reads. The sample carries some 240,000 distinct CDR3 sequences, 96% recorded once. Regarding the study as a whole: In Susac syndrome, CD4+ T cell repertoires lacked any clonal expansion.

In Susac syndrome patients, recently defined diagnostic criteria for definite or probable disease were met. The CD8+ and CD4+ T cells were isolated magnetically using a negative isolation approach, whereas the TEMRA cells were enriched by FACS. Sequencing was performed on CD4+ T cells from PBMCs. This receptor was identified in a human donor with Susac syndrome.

The CDR3 region has the DNA TGTGCCAGCAGCTGGGTCAGGGAAGTAAATGGCTACACCTTC. It translates to CASSWVREVNGYTF. V gene TRBV7-8 combines with J gene TRBJ1-2; a possible D gene is TRBD1 (5 bases). The CDR3 runs 14 residues. Germline V gene data show CDR1 as SGHVS and CDR2 as FQNEAQ. Trimming left V 4 bases short and J 6 bases short, with 15 bases between. The full variable domain, its missing parts supplied by reference TRBV7-8 and TRBJ1-2, is GAGVSQSPRYKVAKRGQDVALRCDPISGHVSLFWYQQALGQGPEFLTYFQNEAQLDKSGLPSDRFFAERPEGSVSTLKIQRTQQEDSAVYLCASSWVREVNGYTFGSGTRLTVV.